A selection of T cell receptor beta chains follows, all from one sample in a study of chemoradiotherapy in HPV16-positive cancers. Produced via immunoSEQ multiplex PCR; TCRdb's table is partial and in-frame only. The sample holds around 10,000 clones, around 82% seen once. The source material was blood, sampled from a patient who underwent chemoradiotherapy. All receptors derive from a human donor with HPV-associated anogenital cancer. Each CDR3 is given with its conserved first and last residue.

v_call: TRBV5-1; j_call: TRBJ2-2; cdr3_length: 13; cdr3_aa: CASSLVSHGELFF
v_call: TRBV7-2; j_call: TRBJ2-7; cdr3_length: 19; cdr3_aa: CASSSRTSGGPLSFYEQYF
v_call: TRBV7-8; j_call: TRBJ2-4; cdr3_length: 15; cdr3_aa: CASSLDFSHGNIQYF
v_call: TRBV10-1; j_call: TRBJ1-1; cdr3_length: 15; cdr3_aa: CASSALTEGDTEAFF
v_call: TRBV6-1; j_call: TRBJ1-4; cdr3_length: 15; cdr3_aa: CASSEPGTGDEKLFF
v_call: TRBV6-5; j_call: TRBJ1-6; cdr3_length: 13; cdr3_aa: CASSYLGESPLHF
v_call: TRBV1; j_call: TRBJ2-7; cdr3_length: 16; cdr3_aa: CTSSQDRGAWSYEQYF
v_call: TRBV6-1; j_call: TRBJ2-1; cdr3_length: 17; cdr3_aa: CASSEEASGGLYNEQFF
v_call: TRBV25-1; j_call: TRBJ2-7; cdr3_length: 16; cdr3_aa: CASSDYHSGTGTEQYF
v_call: TRBV19; j_call: TRBJ2-2; cdr3_length: 16; cdr3_aa: CASSIGRGANTGELFF
v_call: TRBV9; j_call: TRBJ1-2; cdr3_length: 15; cdr3_aa: CASSVNLQGANGYTF
v_call: TRBV9; j_call: TRBJ1-1; cdr3_length: 17; cdr3_aa: CASSTFSDRGLGTEAFF
v_call: TRBV4-2; j_call: TRBJ2-5; cdr3_length: 20; cdr3_aa: CASSQDQVGQSGGPQETQYF
v_call: TRBV18; j_call: TRBJ2-2; cdr3_length: 15; cdr3_aa: CASSPGTGYTGELFF
v_call: TRBV19; j_call: TRBJ2-2; cdr3_length: 15; cdr3_aa: CASSPPGTNTGELFF
v_call: TRBV5-6; j_call: TRBJ2-7; cdr3_length: 13; cdr3_aa: CASSLGYWGEQYF
v_call: TRBV16; j_call: TRBJ1-2; cdr3_length: 13; cdr3_aa: CASSQRTENGYTF
v_call: TRBV27; j_call: TRBJ1-5; cdr3_length: 13; cdr3_aa: CASSLSTRQPQHF
v_call: TRBV29-1; j_call: TRBJ1-4; cdr3_length: 13; cdr3_aa: CSVETGGNEKLFF
v_call: TRBV28; j_call: TRBJ1-1; cdr3_length: 16; cdr3_aa: CASSSFQGPGNTEAFF
v_call: TRBV7-2; j_call: TRBJ2-2; cdr3_length: 14; cdr3_aa: CASSLGANTGELFF
v_call: TRBV25-1; j_call: TRBJ1-4; cdr3_length: 16; cdr3_aa: CASSGALGTGKEKLFF
v_call: TRBV19; j_call: TRBJ1-6; cdr3_length: 17; cdr3_aa: CASSMRAQNSYNSPLHF
v_call: TRBV6-5; j_call: TRBJ1-1; cdr3_length: 14; cdr3_aa: CASSYRGEGTEAFF
v_call: TRBV11-1; j_call: TRBJ2-1; cdr3_length: 12; cdr3_aa: CASSLEGNEQFF
v_call: TRBV6-6; j_call: TRBJ2-3; cdr3_length: 14; cdr3_aa: CASSFLDRGDTQYF
v_call: TRBV7-2; j_call: TRBJ2-6; cdr3_length: 15; cdr3_aa: CASSLDRSGANVLTF
v_call: TRBV6-5; j_call: TRBJ2-7; cdr3_length: 14; cdr3_aa: CASSKTGTTYEQYF
v_call: TRBV6-5; j_call: TRBJ2-7; cdr3_length: 15; cdr3_aa: CASSYSAQGPYEQYF
v_call: TRBV19; j_call: TRBJ1-2; cdr3_length: 13; cdr3_aa: CASRPDSNYGYTF
v_call: TRBV19; j_call: TRBJ2-2; cdr3_length: 13; cdr3_aa: CASSAHEGGELFF
v_call: TRBV11-2; j_call: TRBJ2-3; cdr3_length: 17; cdr3_aa: CASSLEGGRSSTDTQYF
v_call: TRBV10-3; j_call: TRBJ2-1; cdr3_length: 18; cdr3_aa: CAISESVVGQGGTNEQFF
v_call: TRBV19; j_call: TRBJ1-2; cdr3_length: 14; cdr3_aa: CASTLGQGARGYTF
v_call: TRBV28; j_call: TRBJ1-2; cdr3_length: 11; cdr3_aa: CASKQGYGYTF
v_call: TRBV9; j_call: TRBJ2-3; cdr3_length: 17; cdr3_aa: CASSVVGDQSVTDTQYF
v_call: TRBV6-5; j_call: TRBJ1-5; cdr3_length: 14; cdr3_aa: CASSRLGGDQPQHF
v_call: TRBV2; j_call: TRBJ2-4; cdr3_length: 15; cdr3_aa: CASAGAGGAKNIQYF
v_call: TRBV14; j_call: TRBJ2-7; cdr3_length: 14; cdr3_aa: CASSQDLTTGEQYF
v_call: TRBV18; j_call: TRBJ2-7; cdr3_length: 16; cdr3_aa: CASSPGTSGGSYEQYF
v_call: TRBV7-3; j_call: TRBJ2-2; cdr3_length: 15; cdr3_aa: CASSLNLAGTGELFF
v_call: TRBV11-3; j_call: TRBJ2-3; cdr3_length: 19; cdr3_aa: CASSLYGGGAGYGTDTQYF
v_call: TRBV10-3; j_call: TRBJ2-1; cdr3_length: 13; cdr3_aa: CAITGDGNNEQFF
v_call: TRBV6-6; j_call: TRBJ2-3; cdr3_length: 15; cdr3_aa: CASGRRVASTDTQYF
v_call: TRBV7-9; j_call: TRBJ2-7; cdr3_length: 13; cdr3_aa: CASSLGRGSEQYF
v_call: TRBV5-6; j_call: TRBJ2-4; cdr3_length: 16; cdr3_aa: CASSFDRGIAKNIQYF
v_call: TRBV6-5; j_call: TRBJ2-3; cdr3_length: 15; cdr3_aa: CASSYGGASTDTQYF
v_call: TRBV18; j_call: TRBJ2-7; cdr3_length: 15; cdr3_aa: CASSPPGDPHYEQYF
v_call: TRBV2; j_call: TRBJ1-5; cdr3_length: 14; cdr3_aa: CASSEVRGNQPQHF
v_call: TRBV7-6; j_call: TRBJ2-3; cdr3_length: 16; cdr3_aa: CASSPGHSTSTDTQYF
v_call: TRBV19; j_call: TRBJ2-1; cdr3_length: 11; cdr3_aa: CASSTGDVQFF